This T cell receptor beta chain was sequenced in a study of technical replicates of blood from a few donors. This clone was recorded only once. Germline V lookup: CDR1 SGHVS, CDR2 FNYEAQ. The CDR3 covers 15 residues. The germline V and J ends were trimmed by 1 base and 0 bases, with 10 bases remaining between them. Method: immunoSEQ multiplex PCR; TCRdb's copy keeps in-frame clones and lacks some. Of about 90,000 clones in the sample, roughly 94% were seen once. The sequenced sample consisted of T cells isolated from PBMCs. The chain couples TRBV7-6 to TRBJ2-7; D gene ambiguous. This sequence originates from a human donor in good health. This CDR3 reads CASSLEQTPSYEQYF. DNA for the CDR3: TGTGCCAGCAGCTTAGAACAGACCCCCTCCTACGAGCAGTACTTC.